This T cell receptor beta chain was recorded in a study of CD8 T cells in ankylosing spondylitis. TCRdb passed the 5' RACE reads through MiXCR, listing each CDR3 protein once. Among around 250,000 distinct CDR3 sequences listed, around 32% were seen once. Source material: blood, either unsorted or a sorted T cell fraction (not recorded which). The sequence was collected from a male donor with ankylosing spondylitis or in good health (not recorded which).

CDR3 nucleotides: TGCAGTGGTAGGGACAGGGCAATGAGCACTGAAGCTTTCTTT. Translated, it gives CSGRDRAMSTEAFF. The genes are TRBV20-1 and TRBJ1-1; 9 bases align to TRBD1. Germline V CDR1 and CDR2: DFQATT, SNEGSKA (reference sequence). The V gene end was trimmed by 7 bases and the J gene end by 4 bases; junction bases not matched to a gene: 10. The CDR3 sequence is 14 residues long.